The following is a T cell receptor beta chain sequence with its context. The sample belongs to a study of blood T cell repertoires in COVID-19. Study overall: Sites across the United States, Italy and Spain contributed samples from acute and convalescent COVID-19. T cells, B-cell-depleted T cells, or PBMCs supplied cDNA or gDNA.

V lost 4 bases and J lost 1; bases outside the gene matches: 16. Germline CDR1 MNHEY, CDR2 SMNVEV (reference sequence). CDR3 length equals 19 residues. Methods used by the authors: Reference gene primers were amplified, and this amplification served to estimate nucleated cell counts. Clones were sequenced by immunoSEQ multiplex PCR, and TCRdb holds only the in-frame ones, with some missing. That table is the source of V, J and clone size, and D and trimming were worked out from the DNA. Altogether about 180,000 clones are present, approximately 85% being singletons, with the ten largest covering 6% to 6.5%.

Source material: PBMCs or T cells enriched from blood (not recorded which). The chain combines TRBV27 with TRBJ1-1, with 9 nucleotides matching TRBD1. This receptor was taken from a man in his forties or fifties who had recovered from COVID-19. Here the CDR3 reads CASSSATGGTRGKNTEAFF. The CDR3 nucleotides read TGTGCCAGCAGTTCGGCGACAGGGGGGACGAGAGGGAAGAACACTGAAGCTTTCTTT.